The rows below give T cell receptor beta chains drawn from one sample of a study of blood T cell repertoires in COVID-19. TCRdb's copy holds only in-frame clones and misses some; the assay was immunoSEQ multiplex PCR. The repertoire holds about 480,000 clones, with approximately 89% as singletons. Source material: peripheral blood. These receptors all stem from a man younger than 30 with COVID-19, enrolled during active disease. CDR3s include the opening cysteine and the closing phenylalanine or tryptophan. Each record gives: D gene, J gene, clone size, V gene, CDR3 protein, CDR3 DNA. The D gene is left open where the match is weak. Expanded clones get a size class; other rows say once, few or many, or leave the size out.

. | TRBJ2-7 | . | TRBV7-9 | CASSILDGSAFF | TGTGCCAGCAGCATACTAGACGGATCCGCTTTCTTC
TRBD2 | TRBJ2-7 | . | TRBV5-4 | CASSLKGGSREFDF | TGTGCCAGCAGCTTGAAGGGTGGGTCGCGGGAGTTCGACTTC
. | TRBJ2-5 | . | TRBV5-4 | CASSSSQRGETQYF | TGTGCCAGCAGTTCTTCACAACGCGGAGAGACCCAGTACTTC
TRBD1 | TRBJ2-5 | . | TRBV4-2 | CASSQGTGGAETQYF | TGTGCCAGCAGCCAAGGGACAGGGGGCGCAGAGACCCAGTACTTC
. | TRBJ2-5 | once | TRBV7-2 | CASSLGAPIGKETQYF | TGTGCCAGCAGCTTAGGGGCCCCTATCGGAAAAGAGACCCAGTACTTC
. | TRBJ2-7 | . | TRBV2 | CATREGYEQYF | TGTGCCACCCGAGAGGGCTACGAGCAGTACTTC
. | TRBJ1-5 | . | TRBV6-6 | CASCQAQRNQPQHF | TGTGCCAGCTGCCAGGCCCAGAGAAATCAGCCCCAGCATTTT
TRBD1 | TRBJ1-6 | . | TRBV7-9 | CASSKTGKGSPLHF | TGTGCCAGCTCAAAGACAGGGAAGGGTTCACCCCTCCACTTT
. | TRBJ1-6 | . | TRBV7-3 | CASSLTSGRGSPLHF | TGTGCCAGCAGCTTAACCTCAGGAAGAGGGTCACCCCTCCACTTT
. | TRBJ1-1 | . | TRBV6-5 | CASSYDKTAFF | TGTGCCAGCAGTTACGACAAGACAGCTTTCTTT
. | TRBJ1-2 | . | TRBV4-1 | CASSQDPREQYYGYTF | TGCGCCAGCAGCCAAGATCCTCGAGAACAGTATTATGGCTACACCTTC
. | TRBJ2-7 | . | TRBV5-8 | CASSLIQGTYEQYF | TGTGCCAGCAGCTTAATTCAGGGGACCTACGAGCAGTACTTC
. | TRBJ2-3 | once | TRBV5-1 | CASSLGPRSTDTQYF | TGCGCCAGCAGCTTGGGGCCACGTAGCACAGATACGCAGTATTTT
. | TRBJ2-3 | . | TRBV27 | CASSEAGAGTDTQYF | TGTGCCAGCAGTGAGGCTGGGGCAGGCACAGATACGCAGTATTTT
TRBD2 | TRBJ2-3 | . | TRBV7-2 | CASSSTSSGRAGDTQYF | TGTGCCAGCAGCTCTACGTCTAGCGGGAGGGCCGGAGATACGCAGTATTTT
. | TRBJ2-7 | . | TRBV12-3/TRBV12-4 | CASRLGAEQYF | TGTGCCAGCAGATTAGGAGCCGAGCAGTACTTC
. | TRBJ1-4 | . | TRBV29-1 | CSVDRGGKLFF | TGCAGCGTTGACAGAGGGGGAAAACTGTTTTTT
. | TRBJ1-2 | . | TRBV24-1 | CATSSRGLGYTF | TGTGCCACCAGTTCTAGGGGGTTAGGCTACACCTTC
. | TRBJ1-5 | . | TRBV6-7 | CASSYQIHNRISNQPQHF | TGTGCCAGCAGTTACCAAATCCACAACAGGATTAGCAATCAGCCCCAGCATTTT
TRBD2 | TRBJ2-1 | . | TRBV27 | CASSNPRMGLAGSDSYNEQFF | TGTGCCAGCAGTAACCCCCGGATGGGACTAGCGGGCTCTGACTCCTACAATGAGCAGTTCTTC
. | TRBJ1-5 | . | TRBV10-3 | CAISEVDQPQHF | TGTGCCATCAGTGAGGTAGATCAGCCCCAGCATTTT
. | TRBJ2-5 | . | TRBV7-9 | CASSLGGQETQYF | TGTGCCAGCAGCTTGGGGGGGCAGGAGACCCAGTACTTC
. | TRBJ2-7 | few | TRBV7-8 | CASRPPAVYEQYF | TGTGCCAGCAGGCCTCCAGCGGTCTACGAGCAGTACTTC
TRBD1 | TRBJ2-1 | . | TRBV12-3/TRBV12-4 | CASSLGTGGEQFF | TGTGCCAGCAGTTTAGGGACAGGGGGTGAGCAGTTCTTC
TRBD2 | TRBJ2-7 | . | TRBV14 | CASSQAGTIIREQYF | TGTGCCAGCAGCCAAGCCGGGACTATCATACGGGAGCAGTACTTC
TRBD2 | TRBJ2-3 | . | TRBV4-2 | CASSQSPGLASDTQYF | TGTGCCAGCAGCCAGAGCCCGGGACTAGCGTCAGATACGCAGTATTTT
. | TRBJ2-7 | . | TRBV4-1 | CASSQDSVAASYEQYF | TGCGCCAGCAGCCAAGATTCGGTAGCGGCCTCCTACGAGCAGTACTTC
TRBD2 | TRBJ2-7 | . | TRBV7-8 | CASSPTSGSSYEQYF | TGTGCCAGCAGCCCTACTAGCGGAAGCTCCTACGAGCAGTACTTC
. | TRBJ2-4 | . | TRBV12-3/TRBV12-4 | CASSSAVNIQYF | TGTGCCAGCAGTTCCGCAGTAAACATTCAGTACTTC
TRBD2 | TRBJ2-2 | once | TRBV12-3/TRBV12-4 | CASATSAGGELFF | TGTGCCAGCGCGACTAGCGCGGGCGGGGAGCTGTTTTTT
. | TRBJ2-5 | . | TRBV18 | CASSPPAGKEETQYF | TGTGCCAGCTCACCACCCGCAGGGAAGGAAGAGACCCAGTACTTC
. | TRBJ2-7 | . | TRBV6-1 | CASSGGGLSSSYKQYF | TGTGCCAGCAGTGGGGGAGGACTTTCAAGCTCCTACAAGCAGTACTTC
. | TRBJ1-5 | . | TRBV10-2 | CASSRGVHQPQHF | TGCGCCAGCAGTAGGGGCGTGCATCAGCCCCAGCATTTT
. | TRBJ2-1 | . | TRBV24-1 | CATSDFGSSYNEQFF | TGTGCCACCAGTGATTTTGGGAGTTCCTACAATGAGCAGTTCTTC
TRBD1 | TRBJ2-2 | once | TRBV12-5 | CASGLGPGTGHTGELFF | TGTGCTAGTGGTTTGGGACCGGGGACAGGGCACACCGGGGAGCTGTTTTTT
TRBD2 | TRBJ2-1 | . | TRBV13 | CASSLGLAGSLSYNEQFF | TGTGCCAGCAGCTTAGGCCTAGCGGGGTCTCTTTCCTACAATGAGCAGTTCTTC
. | TRBJ1-5 | . | TRBV7-2 | CASSSGGYQPQHF | TGTGCCAGCAGCTCCGGAGGGTATCAGCCCCAGCATTTT
TRBD1 | TRBJ1-6 | . | TRBV2 | CASSRPGTANSPLHF | TGTGCCAGCAGTCGTCCCGGGACAGCAAATTCACCCCTCCACTTT
TRBD2 | TRBJ2-5 | . | TRBV7-2 | CASSREGSQYF | TGTGCCAGCAGCCGGGAGGGTTCCCAGTACTTC
TRBD2 | TRBJ2-3 | once | TRBV11-3 | CASSPRLAGPTDTQYF | TGTGCCAGCAGCCCACGACTAGCGGGACCGACAGATACGCAGTATTTT
. | TRBJ1-2 | . | TRBV3-1/TRBV3-2 | CASSRTDYGYTF | TGTGCCAGCAGCCGCACAGACTATGGCTACACCTTC
. | TRBJ2-3 | . | TRBV7-9 | CASGPRGRTSTDTQYF | TGTGCCAGCGGGCCTCGAGGAAGGACTAGCACAGATACGCAGTATTTT
. | TRBJ2-3 | . | TRBV10-3 | CAINQLGLPGTDTQYF | TGTGCCATCAACCAACTAGGACTGCCGGGCACAGATACGCAGTATTTT
TRBD1 | TRBJ1-6 | . | TRBV7-9 | CASTDRVNSPLHF | TGTGCCAGTACGGACAGGGTAAATTCACCCCTCCACTTT
. | TRBJ1-4 | . | TRBV13 | CASSAGHRRVREKLFF | TGTGCCAGCAGCGCCGGACACAGGAGAGTTCGGGAAAAACTGTTTTTT
. | TRBJ2-5 | . | TRBV5-1 | CASSLGPGVQETQYF | TGCGCCAGCAGCTTGGGTCCAGGGGTCCAAGAGACCCAGTACTTC
. | TRBJ1-5 | . | TRBV2 | CASTKRGPQPQHF | TGTGCCAGCACTAAAAGGGGTCCTCAGCCCCAGCATTTT
. | TRBJ2-7 | . | TRBV3-1/TRBV3-2 | CASSPPERDNTYEQYF | TGTGCCAGCAGTCCACCAGAACGGGACAACACCTACGAGCAGTACTTC
. | TRBJ1-2 | . | TRBV5-1 | CASSSDGQITYGYTF | TGCGCCAGCAGCTCGGACGGACAGATTACCTATGGCTACACCTTC
TRBD2 | TRBJ2-7 | few | TRBV5-1 | CASTTTAGGSYEQYF | TGCGCCAGCACCACCACGGCAGGCGGGAGCTACGAGCAGTACTTC
. | TRBJ1-2 | . | TRBV27 | CASSFDASGGYTF | TGTGCCAGCAGTTTCGATGCAAGCGGTGGCTACACCTTC
TRBD1 | TRBJ2-5 | . | TRBV25-1 | CASGDRVGETQYF | TGTGCCAGCGGGGACAGGGTAGGGGAGACCCAGTACTTC